The 27 T cell receptor beta chains in this list originate from one sample, sequenced in a study of shared clonotypes between healthy human individuals (dated by TCRdb to about 2020). The library was obtained by the immunoSEQ multiplex PCR assay. TCRdb limited this immuneACCESS table to in-frame rearrangements with V and J called. A share of clones is missing; checked studies link under half to unresolved V genes, and the rest is unexplained. Present in this sample are roughly 650,000 clones, around 97% of which were seen just once. The ten largest account for 0.057% of the sample. Specimen: naive CD4+ T cells sorted from blood. Interpreted using the paper, the cell subset or site label stands for: CD45RA+ positively selected. The receptors here all came from a woman aged 25 to 39 in good health.

The chain combines TRBV5-4 with TRBJ1-4, with D unclear. Germline assignment: CDR1 SGHNT and CDR2 YYREEE (reference sequence). V lost 0 bases, J lost 7 bases, and 7 bases lay in between. There are 13 residues in the CDR3. The CDR3 spells CASSLGLGEKLFF. In nucleotides, the CDR3 is TGTGCCAGCAGCTTGGGACTAGGTGAAAAACTGTTTTTT. Full variable domain (missing parts from reference TRBV5-4 and TRBJ1-4): ETGVTQSPTHLIKTRGQQVTLRCSSQSGHNTVSWYQQALGQGPQFIFQYYREEENGRGNFPPRFSGLQFPNYSSELNVNALELDDSALYLCASSLGLGEKLFFGSGTQLSVL.

The V and J genes are TRBV5-1 and TRBJ2-3; 11 nucleotides align to TRBD2. The J segment lost 1 base and the V segment lost 0 bases, leaving 7 bases of the junction unmatched. The CDR3 sequence is 18 residues long. Germline V gene data show CDR1 as SGHRS and CDR2 as YFSETQ. The CDR3 sequence is CASSLAFLAGGRTDTQYF. Written as DNA, the CDR3 is TGCGCCAGCAGCTTGGCCTTTCTAGCGGGAGGTCGCACAGATACGCAGTATTTT.

V and J are TRBV6-1 and TRBJ1-4; tentatively, D is TRBD1 (6 bases). CDR3 size: 13 residues. The V and J ends lost 11 bases and 4 bases respectively, with 14 bases between them. Germline V CDR1 and CDR2: MNHNS, SASEGT. CDR3 in amino acids: CAGGGQLNEKLFF. Written as DNA, the CDR3 is TGTGCCGGGGGAGGACAGCTTAATGAAAAACTGTTTTTT.

This clone was seen a single time. The rearrangement uses TRBV4-1 and TRBJ2-5; no reliable D call. V dropped 5 bases and J dropped 0 bases, with 13 bases sitting between them. The CDR3 sequence is 15 residues long. Germline V CDR1 and CDR2: MGHRA, YSYEKL. The CDR3 sequence is CASSNQIRYQETQYF. The CDR3 bases are TGCGCCAGCAGCAACCAGATTCGGTACCAAGAGACCCAGTACTTC.

This clone was found once. The chain is built from TRBV5-1 and TRBJ1-3; no firm D call. Germline CDR1 is SGHRS and CDR2 is YFSETQ. Trimming took off 0 bases at V and 1 base at J, with 14 bases between the two ends. There are 17 residues in the CDR3. Here the CDR3 reads CASSLVAGPTSGNTIYF. The CDR3 DNA reads as TGCGCCAGCAGCTTGGTCGCGGGCCCGACTTCTGGAAACACCATATATTTT. Variable domain in full (rest from reference TRBV5-1 and TRBJ1-3): KAGVTQTPRYLIKTRGQQVTLSCSPISGHRSVSWYQQTPGQGLQFLFEYFSETQRNKGNFPGRFSGRQFSNSRSEMNVSTLELGDSALYLCASSLVAGPTSGNTIYFGEGSWLTVV.

The V call is TRBV29-1, the J call TRBJ2-5; 9 nucleotides align to TRBD1. This CDR3 is built from 13 residues. The J segment lost 2 bases and the V segment lost 4 bases, leaving 2 bases of the junction unmatched. CDR1 SQVTM and CDR2 ANQGSEA come from the germline V gene. In DNA, the CDR3 is TGCAGCGTTGCCGGGACAGGGCAAGAGACCCAGTACTTC. Its translation is CSVAGTGQETQYF.

The J gene is TRBJ1-4, the V gene TRBV4-1; D uncertain. The CDR3 sequence is 19 residues long. Germline assignment: CDR1 MGHRA and CDR2 YSYEKL. The ends were cut back, 0 bases at V and 8 bases at J, with 25 bases in the middle. CDR3 in amino acids: CASSQELGGGSGLREKLFF. In nucleotides, the CDR3 is TGCGCCAGCAGCCAAGAACTCGGAGGAGGGTCGGGTCTCAGGGAAAAACTGTTTTTT.

V is TRBV6-5 and J is TRBJ2-2; maybe TRBD2 (6 bases). The CDR3 contains 14 residues. Germline values: CDR1 MNHEY, CDR2 SVGAGI. V gave up 5 bases and J gave up 4 bases, with 11 bases separating them. The CDR3 DNA reads TGTGCCAGCAGTCATAGCGGTGGCACCGGGGAGCTGTTTTTT. It translates to CASSHSGGTGELFF.

V and J are TRBV19 and TRBJ1-5, with TRBD1 matching 7 bases. Germline V gene sequence: CDR1 LNHDA, CDR2 SQIVND (reference sequence). The CDR3 has 13 residues. V lost 6 bases, J lost 4 bases, and 3 bases stayed unmatched. CDR3 DNA sequence: TGTGCCAGTAGGGGACAGAGTAATCAGCCCCAGCATTTT. The encoded protein is CASRGQSNQPQHF.

In this sample, this clone turned up once. The chain employs TRBV2 and TRBJ2-5, with 12 bases that match TRBD2. This CDR3 has 15 residues. Germline CDR1 is SNHLY and CDR2 is FYNNEI. Germline trimming cut 6 bases from V and 4 bases from J; bases unmatched to any gene: 6. The CDR3 DNA reads as TGTGCCAGCAGAGCGACTAGCGGGAGAAGAGAGACCCAGTACTTC. This codes for CASRATSGRRETQYF.

This rearrangement joins TRBV28 to TRBJ2-3; TRBD2 might be the D (6 bases). Trimming left V 4 bases short and J 9 bases short, with 14 bases between. Germline assignment: CDR1 MDHEN and CDR2 SYDVKM. This CDR3 is built from 13 residues. Here the CDR3 reads CASSSGPGVTQYF. CDR3 coding DNA: TGTGCCAGCAGTTCCGGACCGGGAGTGACGCAGTATTTT.

The rearrangement uses TRBV27 and TRBJ2-7; D possibly corresponds to TRBD1 (6 bases). Germline-derived CDR1 and CDR2 are MNHEY and SMNVEV (reference sequence). The ends were cut back, 6 bases at V and 0 bases at J, with 12 bases in the middle. The CDR3 spans 14 residues. The CDR3 loop is CASRLQGSSYEQYF. CDR3 DNA sequence: TGTGCCAGCAGGCTGCAGGGGAGCTCCTACGAGCAGTACTTC.

The V call is TRBV11-2, the J call TRBJ2-2; D is ambiguous. CDR1 SGHAT and CDR2 FQNNGV come from the germline V gene. The CDR3 has 13 amino acids. V was shortened by 2 bases and J by 5 bases, with 6 bases between the two germline ends. DNA for the CDR3: TGTGCCAGCAGCTTAATGGGAACCGGGGAGCTGTTTTTT. This codes for CASSLMGTGELFF.

The gene calls are TRBV4-1 and TRBJ2-1; a possible D gene is TRBD2 (5 bases). Per the germline V gene, CDR1 is MGHRA and CDR2 is YSYEKL. CDR3 length: 15 residues. V lost 2 bases to trimming and J lost 7 bases, with 15 bases between them. The CDR3 nucleotides read TGCGCCAGCAGCCAACCCGTATCTAGGGAGAATGAGCAGTTCTTC. It encodes CASSQPVSRENEQFF.

V usage is TRBV12-5 and J usage is TRBJ2-3; 8 bases align to TRBD1. This CDR3 is 15 amino acids long. The germline CDR1 and CDR2 sequences are LGHNT and FRNRAP. With V trimmed by 5 bases and J by 1 base, 5 bases remained unmatched. CDR3 region: CASGLGQGRTDTQYF. As DNA, the CDR3 is TGTGCTAGTGGTCTAGGACAGGGACGCACAGATACGCAGTATTTT.

The rearrangement links TRBV11-2 to TRBJ2-7, with 12 bases identical to TRBD2. This CDR3 is 15 amino acids long. Unmatched junction bases numbered 6, after V lost 5 bases and J lost 4 bases. CDR1 SGHAT and CDR2 FQNNGV come from the germline V gene. The CDR3 protein is CASSQTSGSVYEQYF. The CDR3 nucleotides are TGTGCCAGCAGCCAGACTAGCGGGAGTGTTTACGAGCAGTACTTC. Full variable domain (remainder filled in from reference TRBV11-2 and TRBJ2-7): EAGVAQSPRYKIIEKRQSVAFWCNPISGHATLYWYQQILGQGPKLLIQFQNNGVVDDSQLPKDRFSAERLKGVDSTLKIQPAKLEDSAVYLCASSQTSGSVYEQYFGPGTRLTVT.

The CDR3 region has the DNA TGTGCCAGCCAGCGGGGCCCTGGGACCCAGTACTTC. Its translation: CASQRGPGTQYF. The V gene is TRBV2, the J gene TRBJ2-5; 7 bases line up with TRBD2. Germline V gives CDR1 SNHLY, CDR2 FYNNEI. The length of the CDR3 is 12 residues. With V trimmed by 8 bases and J by 7 bases, 7 bases remained unmatched.

The chain carries TRBV27 and TRBJ2-5; 7 nucleotides match TRBD2. The CDR3 length is 14 residues. Germline lookup yields CDR1 MNHEY and CDR2 SMNVEV (reference sequence). The V gene end was trimmed by 10 bases and the J gene end by 1 base; junction bases not matched to a gene: 9. The CDR3 is CATKLSSGQETQYF. In nucleotides, the CDR3 is TGTGCCACCAAGCTTTCTAGCGGCCAAGAGACCCAGTACTTC.

This clone occurred a few times. Written as DNA, the CDR3 is TGTGCCAGCTCACCACCCGATCGGGGGAACTCCTACGAGCAGTACTTC. It yields the protein CASSPPDRGNSYEQYF. V and J are TRBV18 and TRBJ2-7, with a weak D call TRBD2 (6 bases). Germline CDR1 is KGHSH and CDR2 is LQKENI. CDR3 length equals 16 residues. V lost 0 bases, J lost 0 bases, and 12 bases lay in between.

The chain couples TRBV9 to TRBJ1-3, with D unclear. The CDR3 length is 14 residues. Germline CDR1 and CDR2: SGDLS and YYNGEE. Deletions cut 2 bases from V and 3 bases from J, with 9 bases between. CDR3 region: CASSVSDFGNTIYF. CDR3 sequence (DNA): TGTGCCAGCAGCGTTTCAGATTTTGGAAACACCATATATTTT.

The V gene is TRBV5-5, the J gene TRBJ1-2, with 12 positions matching TRBD1. Germline V gene lookup returns CDR1 SGHKS and CDR2 YYEKEE (reference sequence). Trimming cost V 2 bases and J 4 bases; bases outside gene matches: 6. The CDR3 consists of 16 residues. The CDR3 loop is CASSFGTGGLSYGYTF. The CDR3 DNA reads TGTGCCAGCAGCTTCGGGACAGGGGGCTTGAGCTATGGCTACACCTTC. Full variable domain (remainder filled in from reference TRBV5-5 and TRBJ1-2): DAGVTQSPTHLIKTRGQQVTLRCSPISGHKSVSWYQQVLGQGPQFIFQYYEKEERGRGNFPDRFSARQFPNYSSELNVNALLLGDSALYLCASSFGTGGLSYGYTFGSGTRLTVV.

The chain carries TRBV30 and TRBJ2-1; D might be TRBD2 (6 bases). Germline V CDR1 and CDR2: GTSNPN, SVGIG (reference sequence). This CDR3 has 14 residues. Trimming stripped 3 bases from V and 3 bases from J, with 12 bases between. The CDR3 DNA reads as TGTGCCTGGAGCGCTACTAGCTTCTACAATGAGCAGTTCTTC. It translates to CAWSATSFYNEQFF.

This chain connects TRBV5-4 to TRBJ2-7, with D possibly called TRBD1 or TRBD2 (5 bases each). The V gene's germline CDR1 is SGHNT and CDR2 YYREEE (reference sequence). The CDR3 is 14 amino acids. Between the trimmed V and J ends, which lost 0 bases and 0 bases, there was a span of 7 bases. The CDR3 is CASSLVGGSYEQYF. CDR3 coding DNA: TGTGCCAGCAGCTTGGTTGGGGGCTCCTACGAGCAGTACTTC.

This clone appeared a single time. The V call is TRBV28, the J call TRBJ2-4; D may be TRBD1 (6 bases). The V gene's germline CDR1 is MDHEN and CDR2 SYDVKM. Trimming shortened V by 7 bases and J by 6 bases, and 13 bases separated the two germline ends. The CDR3 runs to 13 residues. Written as DNA, the CDR3 is TGTGCCAGCATGGAACAGGGCGGAAACATTCAGTACTTC. Amino acid sequence: CASMEQGGNIQYF.

V gene TRBV6-5 combines with J gene TRBJ1-6; D gene uncertain. The germline CDR1 and CDR2 sequences are MNHEY and SVGAGI. CDR3 length: 15 amino acids. V dropped 2 bases and J dropped 0 bases, with 5 bases sitting between them. The DNA for the CDR3 is TGTGCCAGCAGTTACGAGAGCTCCTATAATTCACCCCTCCACTTT. Protein: CASSYESSYNSPLHF.

The gene calls are TRBV2 and TRBJ2-1, with 10 bases that match TRBD1. Trimming cost V 6 bases and J 6 bases; bases outside gene matches: 8. Germline V CDR1 and CDR2: SNHLY, FYNNEI. This CDR3 is built from 15 residues. The CDR3 DNA reads as TGTGCCAGCAGCCTGGGACAGGGGAATATCAATGAGCAGTTCTTC. Protein product: CASSLGQGNINEQFF.

This chain joins TRBV7-8 and TRBJ2-2; 10 positions match TRBD2. Germline values: CDR1 SGHVS, CDR2 FQNEAQ. This CDR3 has 16 amino acids. With V trimmed by 4 bases and J by 2 bases, 4 bases remained unmatched. The CDR3 region has the DNA TGTGCCAGCAGCTACCAACTAGCGGGAAACACCGGGGAGCTGTTTTTT. This gives the protein CASSYQLAGNTGELFF.